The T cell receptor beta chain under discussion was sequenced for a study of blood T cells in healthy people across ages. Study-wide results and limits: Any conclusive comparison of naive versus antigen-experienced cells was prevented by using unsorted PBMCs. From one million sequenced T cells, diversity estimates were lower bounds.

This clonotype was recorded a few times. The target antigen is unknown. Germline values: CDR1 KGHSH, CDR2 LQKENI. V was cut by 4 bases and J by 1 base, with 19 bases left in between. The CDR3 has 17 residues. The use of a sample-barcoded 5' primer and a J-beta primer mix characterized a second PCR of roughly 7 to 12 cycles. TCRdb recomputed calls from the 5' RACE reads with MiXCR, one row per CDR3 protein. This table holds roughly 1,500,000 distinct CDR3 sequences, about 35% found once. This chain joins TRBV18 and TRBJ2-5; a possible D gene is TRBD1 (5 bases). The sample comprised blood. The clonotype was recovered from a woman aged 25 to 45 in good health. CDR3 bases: TGTGCCAGCTCACTTGTGGTGGAGACAGTAAGCCAAGAGACCCAGTACTTC. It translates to CASSLVVETVSQETQYF.